The 7 T cell receptor beta chains in this list originate from one sample, sequenced in a study of graft-versus-host responses after intestinal transplantation. Sequencing used immunoSEQ multiplex PCR; TCRdb keeps in-frame clones, though not all of them. The sample yields around 39,000 clones, over 85% seen once. The specimen was PBMCs, collected roughly 270 days after transplant. Receptors were obtained from a human patient who received an intestinal transplant, so some T cells may come from the graft donor.

The V gene is TRBV2, the J gene TRBJ1-1; no definite D call. Trimming left V 6 bases short and J 0 bases short, with 8 bases between. This CDR3 spans 13 amino acids. Germline V gene data show CDR1 as SNHLY and CDR2 as FYNNEI. The CDR3 bases are TGTGCCAGCAGCCGCGGACTGAACACTGAAGCTTTCTTT. This encodes CASSRGLNTEAFF.

The rearrangement uses TRBV9 and TRBJ2-5, with D perhaps being TRBD1 or TRBD2 (5 bases each). Germline V gives CDR1 SGDLS, CDR2 YYNGEE. This CDR3 is built from 15 residues. Trimming pared 4 bases from V and 2 bases from J, leaving 15 bases between. CDR3 amino acids: CASSLLPGAQETQYF. Written as DNA, the CDR3 is TGTGCCAGCAGCCTACTACCCGGGGCGCAAGAGACCCAGTACTTC.

The chain links TRBV7-9 to TRBJ1-2; no clear D. The CDR3 runs to 12 residues. Trimming removed 8 bases at V and 4 bases at J, with 11 bases between. Germline V CDR1 and CDR2: SEHNR, FQNEAQ (reference sequence). CDR3: CASGLSSYGYTF. The CDR3 DNA is TGTGCCAGCGGTTTGAGTTCCTATGGCTACACCTTC.

The chain combines TRBV5-8 with TRBJ2-5; D might be TRBD2 (5 bases). Germline V gene lookup returns CDR1 SGHTS and CDR2 YDEGEE. CDR3 length: 18 amino acids. V lost 3 bases and J 3 bases, leaving 24 bases between the germline ends. The CDR3 nucleotides are TGTGCCAGCAGCTCACTGGGGAGACTGGTCGGTAACGAAGAGACCCAGTACTTC. Translated: CASSSLGRLVGNEETQYF.

The chain joins TRBV4-2 to TRBJ1-3; maybe TRBD1 (5 bases). V lost 3 bases to trimming and J lost 4 bases, with 10 bases between them. Germline-derived CDR1 and CDR2 are LGHNA and YNFKEQ. This CDR3 has 14 residues. The CDR3 region is CASSHLGAGNTIYF. In DNA, the CDR3 is TGTGCCAGCAGCCATCTAGGGGCGGGAAACACCATATATTTT.

The V gene is TRBV5-6, the J gene TRBJ2-7; TRBD2 might be the D (5 bases). CDR1 SGHDT and CDR2 YYEEEE come from the germline V gene. Deletions cut 1 base from V and 3 bases from J, with 5 bases between. The CDR3 contains 12 residues. CDR3 coding DNA: TGTGCCAGCAGCTTGAGCGGCTACGAGCAGTACTTC. It translates to CASSLSGYEQYF.

The chain uses TRBV12-2 and TRBJ1-2. TRBV12-2 is marked as a pseudogene. CDR3 size: 18 residues. In DNA form, the CDR3 reads TGTGCAAGTCGCTCACCCTATATAGGCGGGGGAGTTAACTATGGCTACACCTTC. Translating gives CASRSPYIGGGVNYGYTF.